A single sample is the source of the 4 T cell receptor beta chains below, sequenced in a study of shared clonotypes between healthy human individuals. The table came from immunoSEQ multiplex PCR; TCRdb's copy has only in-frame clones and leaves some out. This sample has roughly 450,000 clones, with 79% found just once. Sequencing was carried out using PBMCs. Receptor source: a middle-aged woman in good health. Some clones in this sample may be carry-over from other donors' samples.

The CDR3 DNA sequence: TGTGCCAGCAGTTTATCGAGACAGGTTTATGGCTACACCTTC. Protein product: CASSLSRQVYGYTF. The chain employs TRBV28 and TRBJ1-2; tentative D call: TRBD1 (6 bases). The CDR3 spans 14 residues. The germline CDR1 and CDR2 sequences are MDHEN and SYDVKM. The V gene lost 1 base and the J gene lost 5 bases, with 11 bases spanning the gap.

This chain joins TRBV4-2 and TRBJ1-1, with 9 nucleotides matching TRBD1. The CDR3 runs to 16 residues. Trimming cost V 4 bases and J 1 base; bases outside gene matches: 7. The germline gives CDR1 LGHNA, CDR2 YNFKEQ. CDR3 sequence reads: CASSPGTGRGNTEAFF. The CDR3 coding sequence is TGTGCCAGCAGCCCGGGGACAGGGAGAGGGAACACTGAAGCTTTCTTT.

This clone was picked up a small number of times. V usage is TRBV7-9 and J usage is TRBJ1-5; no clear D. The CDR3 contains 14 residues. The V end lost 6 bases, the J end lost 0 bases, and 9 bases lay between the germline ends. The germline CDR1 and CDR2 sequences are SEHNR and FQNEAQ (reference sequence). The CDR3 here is CASSHSGSNQPQHF. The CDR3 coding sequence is TGTGCCAGCAGTCACAGTGGTAGCAATCAGCCCCAGCATTTT.

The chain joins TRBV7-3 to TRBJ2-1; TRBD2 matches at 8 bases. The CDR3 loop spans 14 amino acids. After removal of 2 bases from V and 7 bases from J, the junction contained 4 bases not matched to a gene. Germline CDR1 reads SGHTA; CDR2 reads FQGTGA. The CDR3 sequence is CASSLVGTSNEQFF. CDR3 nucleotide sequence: TGTGCCAGCAGCTTAGTCGGGACTAGTAATGAGCAGTTCTTC.